This is a list of T cell receptor beta chains from one sample in a study of CD8 T cells in ankylosing spondylitis. TCRdb itself ran the 5' RACE reads through MiXCR, one entry per CDR3 protein. The table records some 250,000 distinct CDR3 sequences, 8.6% of them present only once. Sequencing input: blood, either unsorted or a sorted T cell fraction (not recorded which). The receptors derive from a male donor with ankylosing spondylitis or in good health (not recorded which). CDR3s include the opening cysteine and the closing phenylalanine or tryptophan. Fields, in order: J gene, V gene, clone size, D gene, CDR3 DNA, CDR3 protein. D genes are given only for firm matches. A clone size is listed for some rows: how often the clone was seen (once, few, many), or a class if it is expanded.

TRBJ2-1 TRBV11-2 many NA TGTGCCAGCAGCTTAGTAACCAGTCAGCACAATGAGCAGTTCTTC CASSLVTSQHNEQFF
TRBJ2-7 TRBV25-1 many NA TGTGCCAGCAGTGAAGGGCATTCCTCCTACGAGCAGTACTTC CASSEGHSSYEQYF
TRBJ2-3 TRBV5-1 many TRBD2 TGCGCCAGCCAAACATGGGGACTAGCCACAGATACGCAGTATTTT CASQTWGLATDTQYF
TRBJ1-6 TRBV6-1 NA NA TGTGCCCATACTCGGGGGTCAAATTCACCCCTCCACTTT CAHTRGSNSPLHF
TRBJ1-5 TRBV2 many TRBD1 TGTGCCAGCAGCGAGCAGGGGGTGGGCGATCAGCCCCAGCATTTT CASSEQGVGDQPQHF
TRBJ2-5 TRBV5-1 many TRBD1 TGCGCCAGCAGCCCGGGGACAGTTCAAGAGACCCAGTACTTC CASSPGTVQETQYF
TRBJ2-1 TRBV7-2 NA NA TGTGCCAGCAGCCCTCAGCCGTTACGTTACTACAATGAGCAGTTCTTC CASSPQPLRYYNEQFF
TRBJ1-2 TRBV6-2/TRBV6-3 many NA TGTGCCAGCAGTCCGAGCAGCTTCGTAGGCAACTATGGCTACACCTTC CASSPSSFVGNYGYTF
TRBJ1-2 TRBV7-2 many NA TGTGCCAGCAGCTTAGGGGACTGGCGGAATGGCTACACCTTC CASSLGDWRNGYTF
TRBJ2-5 TRBV6-5 few NA TGTGCCAGCAGTTACTCCCAGTGGACAGCGACCAAGGAGACCCAGTACTTC CASSYSQWTATKETQYF
TRBJ2-1 TRBV20-1 few TRBD2 TGCAGTGCTGGGAGGGCTAGCGGCTACAATGAGCAGTTCTTC CSAGRASGYNEQFF
TRBJ1-2 TRBV20-1 many NA TGCAGTGCTAGAGATCTCGACAGCTATGGCTACACCTTC CSARDLDSYGYTF
TRBJ2-2 TRBV24-1 many NA TGTGCCACCAGTGTTGGCGGACACAGATTCCCCGGGGAGCTGTTTTTT CATSVGGHRFPGELFF
TRBJ2-7 TRBV7-2 many TRBD2 TGTGCCAGCAGCTCCCCTACTAGCGGCGGCTACTACGAGCAGTACTTC CASSSPTSGGYYEQYF
TRBJ2-1 TRBV29-1 many TRBD2 TGCAGCGTCGAGGGACTAGCGGGTGGGAATGAGCAGTTCTTC CSVEGLAGGNEQFF
TRBJ2-5 TRBV5-1 many NA TGCGCCAGCAGCTTGCGCAGCCAAGAGACCCAGTACTTC CASSLRSQETQYF
TRBJ1-3 TRBV12-3/TRBV12-4 many NA TGTGCCAGCAGTCTGAGGACAGTCTCTGGAAACACCATATATTTT CASSLRTVSGNTIYF
TRBJ1-1 TRBV30 NA NA TGTGCCTGGAGGGTGATGAACACTGAAGCTTTCTTT CAWRVMNTEAFF
TRBJ1-1 TRBV12-3/TRBV12-4 many TRBD1 TGTGCCAGCAGCTTCGACAGGGGGGGGACTGAAGCTTTCTTT CASSFDRGGTEAFF
TRBJ2-1 TRBV20-1 many NA TGCAGTGCTAGCGGCCGAGGGCATGGCTTCGGTGAGCAGTTCTTC CSASGRGHGFGEQFF
TRBJ2-7 TRBV25-1 many TRBD1 TGTGCCAGCAGTGAGGACAGGGGGCCCTACGAGCAGTACTTC CASSEDRGPYEQYF
TRBJ1-2 TRBV3-1 many NA TGTGCCAGCAGCCGAAAAGGGCTTGGGAAAGCTGGCTACACCTTC CASSRKGLGKAGYTF
TRBJ1-1 TRBV30 NA NA TGTGCCTGGAGTGTACCGGGAAGCAACACTGAAGCTTTCTTT CAWSVPGSNTEAFF
TRBJ1-3 TRBV20-1 many TRBD1 TGCAGTGCTTGGACAGGGGCCTCTGGAAACACCATATATTTT CSAWTGASGNTIYF
TRBJ1-2 TRBV25-1 NA NA TGTGCCAGCAGTGAAGCCTCGTCCTGGCGGGGTGGCTTCACCTTC CASSEASSWRGGFTF
TRBJ2-1 TRBV20-1 NA NA TGCAGTGCTACCCGTGGGGACAATGAGCAGTTCTTC CSATRGDNEQFF
TRBJ1-5 TRBV20-1 many NA TGCAGTGCTAGGCGAGGGGATAATCAGCCCCAGCATTTT CSARRGDNQPQHF
TRBJ2-1 TRBV5-1 many NA TGCGCCAGCAGCTATAGGGGTGACTTTTCGGCAAACAATGAGCAGTTCTTC CASSYRGDFSANNEQFF
TRBJ2-7 TRBV28 few NA TGTGCCAGCAGTGCCACGGGGGTAGAGGAGCAGTACTTC CASSATGVEEQYF
TRBJ1-1 TRBV5-6 many TRBD1 TGTGCCAGCAGCTGGAAGGGACAGAGAGGGACTGAAGCTTTCTTT CASSWKGQRGTEAFF
TRBJ2-1 TRBV11-2 NA TRBD2 TGTGCCAGCAGGTTAGCTAGCGGGAGAGCGGGTAATGAGCAGTTCTTC CASRLASGRAGNEQFF
TRBJ1-2 TRBV20-1 many NA TGCAGTGCTAAGTGGACGGAGGACCTTAACTATGGCTACACCTTC CSAKWTEDLNYGYTF
TRBJ1-5 TRBV6-1 few TRBD1 TGTGCCAGCAGTGGGGGGGGGACAGGGGGCCAGCCCCAGCATTTT CASSGGGTGGQPQHF
TRBJ2-3 TRBV5-1 many NA TGCGCCAGCAGCTTGGAACCGAACCCCACAGATACGCAGTATTTT CASSLEPNPTDTQYF
TRBJ1-5 TRBV19 many TRBD1 TGTGCCAGTAGCGTCGGGGGACAGCGCAATCAGCCCCAGCATTTT CASSVGGQRNQPQHF
TRBJ1-2 TRBV12-3/TRBV12-4 many NA TGTGCCAGCAGGGAAGGGACATCTGGCTACACCTTC CASREGTSGYTF
TRBJ1-2 TRBV20-1 NA NA TGCAGTGCTAGTTTTGTGGGCCGTTGGGGCTACACCTTC CSASFVGRWGYTF
TRBJ2-1 TRBV5-1 NA NA TGCGCCAGCAGCGCCCAGGGGGGCTCCCACAATGAGCAGTTCTTC CASSAQGGSHNEQFF
TRBJ2-1 TRBV7-2 NA NA TGTGCCAGCAGCTTAACGGCAGTTGAGCAGTTCTTC CASSLTAVEQFF
TRBJ2-5 TRBV27 many NA TGTGCCAGCAAGGGGCAGCAAGAGACCCAGTACTTC CASKGQQETQYF
TRBJ1-3 TRBV5-5 few NA TGTGCCAGCAGCTTGGCCCGGGGGGGGAACTCTGGAAACACCATATATTTT CASSLARGGNSGNTIYF
TRBJ2-7 TRBV7-2 NA TRBD1 TGTGCCAGCAGCTTAGTACAGGGGCCCTCCTACGAGCAGTACTTC CASSLVQGPSYEQYF